This T cell receptor beta chain was identified in a study of T cells after yellow fever vaccination. General study results and limits: Reappearance after the booster was observed for most primary-vaccination clones (roughly 97% CD4, just over 85% CD8).

Germline V CDR1 and CDR2: SQVTM, ANQGSEA. This CDR3 comprises 14 residues. V was shortened by 6 bases and J by 0 bases, with 14 bases between the two germline ends. MiXCR, applied by TCRdb to the 5' RACE reads, yields one record per CDR3 protein. The sample lists nearly 350,000 distinct CDR3 sequences, roughly 8.4% occurring once. About this clonotype itself: The antigen remains unidentified.

This chain connects TRBV29-1 to TRBJ1-1; TRBD1 is a possible D gene (5 bases). Sequencing was performed on PBMCs, taken roughly 45 days after the first yellow fever vaccination. This sequence was found in a man aged 18 to 30 who received the YFV17D yellow fever vaccine. The CDR3 region is CSVARVLMNTEAFF. CDR3 bases: TGCAGCGTGGCCAGGGTCCTCATGAACACTGAAGCTTTCTTT.